What follows is one TCR beta chain and its context. Its antigen is unknown. The repertoire was sequenced with immunoSEQ multiplex PCR; TCRdb's copy has only in-frame clones and lacks some. There are around 450,000 clones in the sample; 85% to 90% occur only once, and over 2% lies in the top ten. This record comes from a study of Ad26.COV2.S vaccination and SARS-CoV-2 variants. The study, taken as a whole, reports: The TCR breadth and depth analyses may have produced an underestimate of total T cell responses.

Noted treatment: about 20 received Ad26.COV2.S at low or high dose, single or two shots; roughly five received placebo; per-sample allocation not given. Day 63 after the first vaccine or placebo injection was the time point for sampling. The sequence came from a person between 18 and 59 years old who received the Ad26.COV2.S COVID-19 vaccine or a placebo. The sequencing used peripheral blood, collected in a trial of Ad26.COV2.S vaccine versus placebo.

CDR3 loop: CASSEFGGQGGWYGYNEQFF. The CDR3 DNA follows: TGTGCCAGCAGTGAATTCGGAGGACAGGGCGGTTGGTATGGATACAATGAGCAGTTCTTC. The chain has TRBV6-1 and TRBJ2-1; 8 bases agree with TRBD1. V lost 2 bases to trimming and J lost 4 bases; unmatched junction nucleotides: 19. This CDR3 comprises 20 residues. Looked up from germline, CDR1 is MNHNS and CDR2 is SASEGT.